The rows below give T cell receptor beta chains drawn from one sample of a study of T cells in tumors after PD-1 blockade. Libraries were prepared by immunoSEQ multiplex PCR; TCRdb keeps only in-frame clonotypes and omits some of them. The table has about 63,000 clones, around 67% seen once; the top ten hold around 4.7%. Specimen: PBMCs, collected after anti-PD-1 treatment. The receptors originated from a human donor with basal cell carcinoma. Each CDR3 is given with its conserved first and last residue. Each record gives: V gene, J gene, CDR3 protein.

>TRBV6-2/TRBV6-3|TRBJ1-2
CASSYSIGRMLNRYTF
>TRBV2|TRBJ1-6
CASRDSLSPLHF
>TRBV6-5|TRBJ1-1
CASRGPHMNTEAFF
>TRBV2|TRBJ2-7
CASSDRTGAYEQYF
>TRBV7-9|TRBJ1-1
CASMRGPLGTEAFF
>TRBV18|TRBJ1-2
CASSPLGQGDYGYTF
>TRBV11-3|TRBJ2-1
CASSSRRTPYNEQFF
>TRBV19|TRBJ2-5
CASSMGRYQYF
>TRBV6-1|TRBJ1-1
CASSDGPYEAFF
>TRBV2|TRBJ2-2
CASRGNPGELFF
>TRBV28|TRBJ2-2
CASSGTGDGGELFF
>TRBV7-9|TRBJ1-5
CASSLETGVGQPQHF
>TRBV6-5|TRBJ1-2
CASPGQNINGYTF
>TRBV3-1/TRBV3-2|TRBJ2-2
CASSRLIYTGELFF
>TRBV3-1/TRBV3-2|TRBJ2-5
CASSQGSGGRETQYF
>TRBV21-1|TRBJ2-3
CASSLHGTRTDTQYF
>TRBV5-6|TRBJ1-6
CASRQGFVSPLHF
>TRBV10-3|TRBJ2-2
CAIGASGGLTGELFF
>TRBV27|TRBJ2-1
CASNQANNEQFF
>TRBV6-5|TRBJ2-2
CASRTGTLNTGELFF
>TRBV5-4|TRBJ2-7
CASSLDNYEQYF
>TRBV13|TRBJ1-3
CASSSRYSGNTIYF
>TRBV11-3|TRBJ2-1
CASSLGTSGGAYDPQFF
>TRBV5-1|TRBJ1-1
CASTPQGGTEAFF
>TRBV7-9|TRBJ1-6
CAGTGGSNSPLHF
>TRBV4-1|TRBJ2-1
CASSQAQGTSGQDNEQFF
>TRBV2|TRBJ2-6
CGRDVLSGANVLTF
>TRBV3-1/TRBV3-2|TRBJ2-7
CASSLGIGLVPYEQYF
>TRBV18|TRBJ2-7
CASSPPGLAGGQGEQYF
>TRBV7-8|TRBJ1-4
CASSLTTATNEKLFF
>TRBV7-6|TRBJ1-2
CASSLEATANYGYTF
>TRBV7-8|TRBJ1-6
CASSLVAGNSPLHF
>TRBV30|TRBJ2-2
CAWSTRGVTGELFF
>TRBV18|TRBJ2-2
CASSSPGQGNTGELFF
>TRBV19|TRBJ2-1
CASSIPRVVRNEQFF
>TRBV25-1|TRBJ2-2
CASSAGGDTGELFF
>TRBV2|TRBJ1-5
CASQQDRYSNQPQHF